Listed below are T cell receptor beta chains from one sample, sequenced in a study of cytomegalovirus exposure and HLA in healthy donors. Assay used: immunoSEQ multiplex PCR; TCRdb lists only in-frame clones, some missing. The table shows 120,000 to 150,000 clones, with 79% occurring only once. Source material: PBMCs. The receptors come from a woman in her forties in good health and CMV-seropositive. The conserved cysteine and the conserved F or W are not part of the CDR3 here.

j_call	v_call	cdr3_aa
TRBJ2-3	TRBV29-1	SVPSGGRTDTQY
TRBJ2-7	TRBV18	ASSTRVAGSYEQY
TRBJ1-1	TRBV10-3	AGRRTDLTEAF
TRBJ2-1	TRBV28	ASSGGGAVGNEQF
TRBJ2-5	TRBV5-4	ASSSGGRGGKETQY
TRBJ2-3	TRBV4-2	ASSQDGGLVTDTQY
TRBJ2-7	TRBV6-1	ASRGLAGGYEQY
TRBJ2-5	TRBV7-2	ASSLNGGGQTQY
TRBJ2-7	TRBV30	AWSGPLREQY
TRBJ2-1	TRBV7-9	ASSLMSREQF
TRBJ2-2	TRBV6-5	ASSRGGSTGELF
TRBJ2-5	TRBV2	ASSPLAGVGETQY
TRBJ2-2	TRBV6-5	ASTPWGDTGELF
TRBJ1-2	TRBV5-6	ASSARGGYT
TRBJ2-3	TRBV7-2	ASSFGVAADTQY
TRBJ2-7	TRBV7-9	ASSSETGRYEQY
TRBJ1-2	TRBV9	ASSVSLTRENYGYT
TRBJ1-1	TRBV28	ASTVDRAVAIEAF
TRBJ2-2	TRBV5-1	ASRQMGTINTGELF
TRBJ1-2	TRBV7-2	ASSPARDSYGYT
TRBJ1-2	TRBV12-5	ASGLLQGADGYT
TRBJ1-1	TRBV2	ASSKARDTEAF
TRBJ1-2	TRBV5-1	ASSPDRVDGYT
TRBJ2-1	TRBV29-1	SVVRVVYEQF
TRBJ2-5	TRBV27	ASSPYGGSPRETQY
TRBJ2-6	TRBV6-5	ASSLSGANVLT
TRBJ2-7	TRBV30	AWSTQGGLVEQY
TRBJ2-7	TRBV7-6	ASSLGARGDEQY
TRBJ2-6	TRBV2	ASSPRVGVAGANVLT
TRBJ2-2	TRBV5-4	ASSPTGGDSTGELF
TRBJ2-7	TRBV6-5	ASSALLGEQY
TRBJ2-1	TRBV2	ASSEDRSEQF
TRBJ2-1	TRBV10-3	AINPGTFGADEQF
TRBJ2-7	TRBV28	ASKPGQYFYEQY
TRBJ2-2	TRBV5-1	ASSRTGTNTGELF
TRBJ1-1	TRBV11-2	ASSFAGDPF
TRBJ1-2	TRBV11-2	ASSLTGVGYT
TRBJ2-2	TRBV14	ASSPRQGLTGELF
TRBJ1-4	TRBV7-9	SSSAARKRNEKLF
TRBJ2-2	TRBV19	ASNAWTPANTGELF
TRBJ1-2	TRBV13	ASSPRGGDYGYT
TRBJ2-1	TRBV7-3	ASSMTSGGYNNEQF
TRBJ1-5	TRBV6-5	ASSERQGNQPQH
TRBJ2-6	TRBV5-6	ASSSPGTAYSGANVLT
TRBJ2-7	TRBV28	ASISGGGAYEQY
TRBJ2-2	TRBV27	ASSARVWAGTGELF
TRBJ2-1	TRBV5-4	ASSLELVSADEQF
TRBJ1-6	TRBV6-5	ASSYSGAGSPLH
TRBJ1-3	TRBV30	AWIPQSGNTIY
TRBJ2-3	TRBV4-1	ASSQEYNRAGGKDTQY
TRBJ1-6	TRBV5-1	ASSFNPPGQGLNSPLH
TRBJ1-5	TRBV28	ASSPHQGIGNQPQH
TRBJ2-7	TRBV5-1	ASSFTGFEQY
TRBJ1-5	TRBV19	ASSIFRGNQPQH
TRBJ1-2	TRBV30	AGRQGAWDGYT
TRBJ1-1	TRBV11-2	ASSSDRTNTEAF
TRBJ1-6	TRBV2	ATRDRETSPLH
TRBJ2-1	TRBV10-3	AIRGTGGSSYNEQF
TRBJ2-1	TRBV7-9	ASSSGTSRNEQF
TRBJ2-5	TRBV18	ASSPNQQETQY